These 24 T cell receptor beta chains were all obtained from the same sample, sequenced in a study of cytomegalovirus exposure and HLA in healthy donors. PCR involved 60 Vbeta and 13 Jbeta primers. TCRdb's copy holds only in-frame clones and misses some; the assay was immunoSEQ multiplex PCR. The profile shows about 69,000 clones, less than 75% of them singletons. Sequences were obtained from PBMCs. These receptor sequences come from a woman younger than 45 in good health and CMV-seronegative.

This clone was observed a few times. The DNA of the CDR3 is TGCGCCAGCAGCGGTGGGACAGCTACTAATTACTACGAGCAGTACTTC. It is translated as CASSGGTATNYYEQYF. The chain recombines TRBV5-1 with TRBJ2-7; TRBD1 aligns across 7 bases. Trimming cost V 4 bases and J 3 bases; bases outside gene matches: 13. The V gene's germline CDR1 is SGHRS and CDR2 YFSETQ. This CDR3 has 16 amino acids.

The CDR3 spells CASSSSGTGGYEQYF. CDR3 bases: TGTGCCAGCAGTTCCTCTGGGACAGGGGGCTACGAGCAGTACTTC. V usage is TRBV27 and J usage is TRBJ2-7; 11 bases match TRBD1. CDR3 length: 15 residues. V was pared by 4 bases and J by 3 bases, with 5 bases of the junction left unmatched. Germline CDR1 MNHEY, CDR2 SMNVEV (reference sequence).

This chain uses TRBV5-1 with TRBJ2-1; D may be TRBD1 (5 bases). Germline CDR1 SGHRS, CDR2 YFSETQ. The CDR3 has 15 amino acids. Deletions cut 4 bases from V and 9 bases from J, with 20 bases between. CDR3 region: CASSEGHLNQGEQFF. The CDR3 bases are TGCGCCAGCAGCGAAGGACACTTAAATCAGGGTGAGCAGTTCTTC.

V gene TRBV4-1 combines with J gene TRBJ2-3; no firm D call. Germline CDR1 MGHRA, CDR2 YSYEKL. V was clipped by 4 bases and J by 5 bases, with 13 bases between them. The CDR3 extends over 14 amino acids. CDR3 nucleotide sequence: TGCGCCAGCAGCCTCGAGAGTCATGGAGATACGCAGTATTTT. Its translation: CASSLESHGDTQYF.

The chain recombines TRBV19 with TRBJ2-7, with TRBD2 matching 7 bases. V lost 2 bases to trimming and J lost 0 bases; unmatched junction nucleotides: 13. This CDR3 comprises 18 residues. The germline gives CDR1 LNHDA, CDR2 SQIVND (reference sequence). The CDR3 loop is CASSILLRGTNYSYEQYF. The DNA for the CDR3 is TGTGCCAGTAGTATACTTTTACGGGGGACTAACTACTCCTACGAGCAGTACTTC.

This clone was observed a handful of times. The CDR3 is CASSFLQGSGNEQFF. CDR3 coding DNA: TGTGCCAGCAGTTTCCTACAGGGGTCGGGGAATGAGCAGTTCTTC. The gene calls are TRBV27 and TRBJ2-1; 7 bases align to TRBD1. The CDR3 consists of 15 residues. Germline V gene sequence: CDR1 MNHEY, CDR2 SMNVEV (reference sequence). V lost 3 bases, J lost 7 bases, and 9 bases stayed unmatched.

The chain uses TRBV7-2 and TRBJ1-4; TRBD1 is a possible D gene (5 bases). CDR1 and CDR2 from the germline V gene are SGHTA and FQGNSA. The CDR3 length is 14 residues. With 2 bases removed from V and 1 base from J, the gap between germline ends came to 5 bases. The CDR3 protein is CASSLQGTNEKLFF. The DNA for the CDR3 is TGTGCCAGCAGCTTACAGGGAACTAATGAAAAACTGTTTTTT.

This clone was seen a few times. The J gene is TRBJ2-6, the V gene TRBV6-1; D is uncertain. This CDR3 has 14 amino acids. CDR1 MNHNS and CDR2 SASEGT come from the germline V gene. Trimming stripped 5 bases from V and 1 base from J, with 6 bases between. CDR3 loop: CASSFYSGANVLTF. The CDR3 DNA is TGTGCCAGCAGTTTCTATTCTGGGGCCAACGTCCTGACTTTC.

The chain employs TRBV4-1 and TRBJ2-5; the match to TRBD1 covers 9 bases. Per germline, CDR1 MGHRA and CDR2 YSYEKL. V lost 2 bases to trimming and J lost 2 bases; unmatched junction nucleotides: 12. The CDR3 contains 18 residues. The chain's CDR3 is CASSQLIRGTGQQETQYF. The CDR3 DNA sequence: TGCGCCAGCAGCCAACTAATCCGAGGGACAGGGCAGCAAGAGACCCAGTACTTC.

The chain carries TRBV19 and TRBJ2-7; 11 bases match TRBD2. V shed 2 bases, J shed 5 bases, and the junction held 2 bases outside the gene matches. Germline assignment: CDR1 LNHDA and CDR2 SQIVND (reference sequence). This CDR3 contains 14 residues. The CDR3, as DNA: TGTGCCAGTAGTATATCACTAGCGGGGGACGAGCAGTACTTC. Translation: CASSISLAGDEQYF.

The chain carries TRBV11-2 and TRBJ2-7; 7 nucleotides align to TRBD2. The trim removed 1 base at V and 1 base at J, leaving 1 base unmatched. The CDR3 is 14 residues long. Germline loops: CDR1 SGHAT, CDR2 FQNNGV. The CDR3 region has the DNA TGTGCCAGCAGCTTAGGTAGCGGGTCCTACGAGCAGTACTTC. Its protein product is CASSLGSGSYEQYF.

Regarding this clone: Other DNA sequences from this sample encode an identical CDR3 as well. This rearrangement joins TRBV6-4 to TRBJ1-1; 7 nucleotides align to TRBD1. The length of the CDR3 is 14 residues. Unmatched junction bases numbered 3, after V lost 4 bases and J lost 1 base. CDR1 is MRHNA and CDR2 is SNTAGT in the germline V gene. CDR3 residues: CASSAQGGNTEAFF. CDR3 nucleotide sequence: TGTGCCAGCAGTGCCCAGGGGGGGAACACTGAAGCTTTCTTT.

This clone was counted a few times. The chain carries TRBV10-3 and TRBJ1-5; 7 bases match TRBD1. The CDR3 covers 12 residues. The germline gives CDR1 ENHRY, CDR2 SYGVKD. J gave up 5 bases and V 6 bases, and 1 base lay outside the gene matches. The CDR3 loop is CAISTGDQPQHF. CDR3 DNA: TGTGCCATCAGCACAGGGGATCAGCCCCAGCATTTT.

The V call is TRBV7-2, the J call TRBJ2-7; 7 bases match TRBD2. The CDR3 covers 15 residues. The germline CDR1 and CDR2 sequences are SGHTA and FQGNSA. J lost 5 bases, V lost 3 bases, and 10 bases had no gene match. The CDR3 DNA sequence: TGTGCCAGCAGCTTTCGCGCGGGAGCGTTGAACGAGCAGTACTTC. Residues: CASSFRAGALNEQYF.

The rearrangement joins TRBV28 to TRBJ1-1, with D unresolved. The V end lost 1 base, the J end lost 1 base, and 4 bases lay between the germline ends. The CDR3 length is 13 residues. CDR1 and CDR2 from the germline V gene are MDHEN and SYDVKM. The CDR3 region has the DNA TGTGCCAGCAGTTTATACGGGAACACTGAAGCTTTCTTT. Protein sequence: CASSLYGNTEAFF.

The chain is built from TRBV10-3 and TRBJ2-3, with D perhaps TRBD1 (6 bases). The CDR3 has 15 amino acids. The V and J ends lost 3 bases and 2 bases respectively, with 12 bases between them. Germline CDR1 reads ENHRY; CDR2 reads SYGVKD. The CDR3 DNA sequence: TGTGCCATCAGTGACTCAGGACAGCCCACAGATACGCAGTATTTT. It translates to CAISDSGQPTDTQYF.

In this sample, this clone turned up once. This sequence joins TRBV5-4 and TRBJ2-7; TRBD1 aligns across 7 bases. The junction had 13 bases not matched to a gene; V was cut back by 5 bases and J by 5 bases. CDR1 SGHNT and CDR2 YYREEE come from the germline V gene (reference sequence). The CDR3 length is 15 residues. The CDR3 here is CASSSSGTAMNEQYF. The DNA of the CDR3 is TGTGCCAGCAGTTCCTCGGGGACAGCCATGAACGAGCAGTACTTC. Complete variable domain (other parts from reference TRBV5-4 and TRBJ2-7): ETGVTQSPTHLIKTRGQQVTLRCSSQSGHNTVSWYQQALGQGPQFIFQYYREEENGRGNFPPRFSGLQFPNYSSELNVNALELDDSALYLCASSSSGTAMNEQYFGPGTRLTVT.

This clone is a singleton in its sample. The chain links TRBV18 to TRBJ2-1; 11 bases map to TRBD1. CDR3 size: 15 residues. Trimming removed 5 bases from V and 6 bases from J; junction bases left unmatched: 6. Germline V gene sequence: CDR1 KGHSH, CDR2 LQKENI. This CDR3 is CASSRGQGAGNEQFF. CDR3 sequence (DNA): TGTGCCAGCTCAAGAGGACAGGGGGCGGGCAATGAGCAGTTCTTC.

A note on this clone: Likely a read error: the CDR3 ends without its conserved phenylalanine or tryptophan. The J gene is TRBJ1-4, the V gene TRBV25-1; a possible D gene is TRBD1 (6 bases). V was clipped by 9 bases and J by 7 bases, with 15 bases between them. This CDR3 has 13 residues. From germline, CDR1 is MGHDK and CDR2 SYGVNS. Written as DNA, the CDR3 is TGTGCCAGTGGCGGGGGACACAGTGAAAAACTGTTTGTT. This codes for CASGGGHSEKLFV.

The chain uses TRBV5-1 and TRBJ2-1; 8 nucleotides align to TRBD1. CDR1 SGHRS and CDR2 YFSETQ come from the germline V gene. V lost 4 bases and J lost 7; bases outside the gene matches: 16. CDR3 length: 17 residues. The CDR3 DNA reads as TGCGCCAGCAGCCGGGGAAGGGTGCAGGGGGCACGAAATGAGCAGTTCTTC. This sequence encodes CASSRGRVQGARNEQFF. Complete variable domain (other parts from reference TRBV5-1 and TRBJ2-1): KAGVTQTPRYLIKTRGQQVTLSCSPISGHRSVSWYQQTPGQGLQFLFEYFSETQRNKGNFPGRFSGRQFSNSRSEMNVSTLELGDSALYLCASSRGRVQGARNEQFFGPGTRLTVL.

The V call is TRBV29-1, the J call TRBJ1-2; D might be TRBD1 (5 bases). The germline V and J ends were trimmed by 4 bases and 5 bases, with 17 bases remaining between them. Germline assignment: CDR1 SQVTM and CDR2 ANQGSEA. This CDR3 is built from 14 residues. The CDR3 protein is CSVGSQGIGYGYTF. CDR3 sequence (DNA): TGCAGCGTTGGGTCCCAGGGTATTGGGTATGGCTACACCTTC.

This sequence joins TRBV6-5 and TRBJ2-6; TRBD2 agrees at 7 bases. This CDR3 is 16 amino acids long. Trimming at V came to 0 bases and at J to 2 bases, leaving 1 base not matched to a gene. Germline V gene sequence: CDR1 MNHEY, CDR2 SVGAGI. CDR3 region: CASSYSGGTGANVLTF. Written as DNA, the CDR3 is TGTGCCAGCAGTTACTCGGGAGGGACTGGGGCCAACGTCCTGACTTTC.

The gene calls are TRBV2 and TRBJ1-1; 7 positions agree with TRBD1. The CDR3 is 10 residues long. The junction had 7 bases not matched to a gene; V was cut back by 10 bases and J by 11 bases. Germline V lookup: CDR1 SNHLY, CDR2 FYNNEI. CDR3 in amino acids: CATPLRGAFF. Written as DNA, the CDR3 is TGTGCCACCCCCCTCAGGGGGGCTTTCTTT.

The chain couples TRBV5-1 to TRBJ1-1; a possible D gene is TRBD1 (5 bases). This CDR3 contains 15 residues. V lost 4 bases, J lost 4 bases, and 17 bases lay in between. The V gene's germline CDR1 is SGHRS and CDR2 YFSETQ. In DNA form, the CDR3 reads TGCGCCAGCAGCCCGGAGGGGCCCTGGGGCACTGAAGCTTTCTTT. This translates into CASSPEGPWGTEAFF.